What follows are 31 T cell receptor beta chains derived from one specimen sequenced in a study of sequential checkpoint blockade in melanoma (dated by TCRdb to between 2017 and 2020). The library was prepared using the immunoSEQ multiplex PCR assay. This immuneACCESS table, as held by TCRdb, lists in-frame sequences with V and J called but not all clones. Of the missing ones, under half trace to an unresolved V gene in checked studies; the others have no known cause. For this sample the table gives around 9,600 clones, of which roughly three fifths were detected only once. 41% of the sample belongs to the ten largest clones. The treatment or condition tag for this specimen amounts to: randomized to nivolumab then ipilimumab (arm A) or the reverse (arm B). Sequenced here: CD8+ T cells sorted from blood (inferred from file names), sampled from a patient given nivolumab and ipilimumab in sequence. These receptors all come from a human donor with melanoma.

Worth noting for this clone: Compared with germline, one end of the junction differs, possibly owing to a read error. V gene TRBV6-5 combines with J gene TRBJ2-7, with 12 nucleotides matching TRBD1. This CDR3 contains 13 residues. Germline V gives CDR1 MNHEY, CDR2 SVGAGI. The CDR3, as DNA: TGTGCCAGCAGTGGGACAGGGGGCTACAAGCAGTACTTC. This translates into CASSGTGGYKQYF.

This clone was seen once. The chain recombines TRBV19 with TRBJ2-1; TRBD1 is a possible D gene (6 bases). CDR1 and CDR2 (germline): LNHDA, SQIVND (reference sequence). Deletions cut 9 bases from V and 2 bases from J, with 14 bases between. This CDR3 region has 14 residues. CDR3 coding DNA: TGTGCCAGCGCTCGCAGGGGAACCTACAATGAGCAGTTCTTC. This gives the protein CASARRGTYNEQFF.

The chain couples TRBV27 to TRBJ2-7; no reliable D call. This CDR3 is built from 12 residues. V was shortened by 2 bases and J by 6 bases, with 8 bases between the two germline ends. In germline, CDR1 is MNHEY, CDR2 SMNVEV (reference sequence). The CDR3 DNA reads TGTGCCAGCAGTTTACCCCTAGGCGAGCAGTACTTC. It translates to CASSLPLGEQYF.

J is TRBJ2-5 and V is TRBV7-8; D is unclear. Germline V lookup: CDR1 SGHVS, CDR2 FQNEAQ. CDR3 size: 17 residues. V lost 0 bases to trimming and J lost 2 bases, with 16 bases between them. As DNA, the CDR3 is TGTGCCAGCAGCTTAGCGATGGAAGGCGGAGTTCAAGAGACCCAGTACTTC. As protein: CASSLAMEGGVQETQYF.

J is TRBJ2-7 and V is TRBV30, with TRBD2 matching 8 bases. Germline CDR1 GTSNPN, CDR2 SVGIG (reference sequence). This CDR3 is 14 amino acids long. J was trimmed by 1 base and V by 4 bases; bases with no gene match: 6. The CDR3 region is CAWMRTSGSYEQYF. In DNA form, the CDR3 reads TGTGCCTGGATGAGAACTAGCGGATCCTACGAGCAGTACTTC.

The chain employs TRBV6-6 and TRBJ2-1; the D gene is possibly TRBD1 (5 bases). CDR3 size: 9 residues. CDR1 is MNHNY and CDR2 is SVGAGI in the germline V gene (reference sequence). For the CDR3, the DNA is TGTGTGGTAGGGGCAGCGCAGTTCTTC. This sequence encodes CVVGAAQFF.

This clone qualifies as medium-sized (0.01 to 0.1%). This chain uses TRBV6-1 with TRBJ1-2; D gene ambiguous. The CDR3 is made up of 14 amino acids. V was pared by 0 bases and J by 8 bases, with 13 bases between. Germline assignment: CDR1 MNHNS and CDR2 SASEGT. This CDR3 is CASSEAVEGRGYTF. In DNA form, the CDR3 reads TGTGCCAGCAGTGAAGCTGTGGAGGGCCGCGGCTACACCTTC.

This chain uses TRBV6-6 with TRBJ1-2; 11 bases are shared with TRBD1. This CDR3 contains 15 residues. V shed 2 bases and J 4 bases; nucleotides not matched to a gene: 3. Germline assignment: CDR1 MNHNY and CDR2 SVGAGI (reference sequence). Here the CDR3 DNA reads TGTGCCAGCAGTTACGGGACAGGGGGGGTCTATGGCTACACCTTC. This gives the protein CASSYGTGGVYGYTF.

V and J are TRBV7-9 and TRBJ2-5; perhaps TRBD1 as D (7 bases). V lost 3 bases and J 5 bases, leaving 16 bases between the germline ends. The CDR3 extends over 15 amino acids. CDR1 is SEHNR, CDR2 FQNEAQ, per germline (reference sequence). The CDR3 reads CASSFMEGARETQYF. The CDR3 DNA follows: TGTGCCAGCAGCTTCATGGAGGGGGCGCGGGAGACCCAGTACTTC.

This clone was recorded a few times. CDR3 residues: CASSYGQVINYGYTF. For the CDR3, the DNA is TGTGCCAGCAGCTACGGACAAGTTATTAACTATGGCTACACCTTC. The chain recombines TRBV5-4 with TRBJ1-2; weak D call: TRBD1 (5 bases). Trimming cost V 3 bases and J 1 base, with 13 bases left between them. Germline CDR1 is SGHNT and CDR2 is YYREEE (reference sequence). CDR3 length equals 15 residues.

This sequence joins TRBV28 and TRBJ2-7; 10 bases agree with TRBD1. CDR1 is MDHEN and CDR2 is SYDVKM in the germline V gene. The CDR3 is made up of 13 amino acids. With V trimmed by 5 bases and J by 6 bases, 4 bases remained unmatched. The CDR3 DNA reads as TGTGCCAGCAGTCACGGACAGGGGGTCGAGCAGTACTTC. Translation: CASSHGQGVEQYF. The full variable domain, in which reference TRBV28 and TRBJ2-7 provide the parts outside the CDR3, is DVKVTQSSRYLVKRTGEKVFLECVQDMDHENMFWYRQDPGLGLRLIYFSYDVKMKEKGDIPEGYSVSREKKERFSLILESASTNQTSMYLCASSHGQGVEQYFGPGTRLTVT.

This clone was recorded a few times. The chain recombines TRBV6-5 with TRBJ2-1, with D possibly TRBD1 on 7 matching bases. This CDR3 contains 15 residues. V was trimmed by 6 bases and J by 3 bases, leaving 15 bases between them. Germline V gives CDR1 MNHEY, CDR2 SVGAGI. CDR3 amino acids: CASSFAGQSYNEQFF. The DNA for the CDR3 is TGTGCCAGCAGCTTCGCGGGACAGAGCTACAATGAGCAGTTCTTC.

The rearrangement joins TRBV4-2 to TRBJ2-7; 9 nucleotides align to TRBD1. With 0 bases clipped from V and 4 bases from J, the junction kept 7 bases outside the gene matches. This CDR3 comprises 16 residues. CDR1 and CDR2 (germline): LGHNA, YNFKEQ. CDR3 in amino acids: CASSQDSTTGGYEQYF. Written as DNA, the CDR3 is TGTGCCAGCAGCCAAGATTCTACGACAGGGGGTTACGAGCAGTACTTC.

This clone showed up just a few times. The V and J genes are TRBV10-2 and TRBJ2-1; 8 positions agree with TRBD2. J was trimmed by 2 bases and V by 7 bases; bases with no gene match: 4. This CDR3 region has 14 residues. Germline loops: CDR1 WSHSY, CDR2 SAAADI. CDR3 region: CASTLSGAYNEQFF. Written as DNA, the CDR3 is TGCGCCAGCACCCTTAGCGGGGCCTACAATGAGCAGTTCTTC.

CDR3 sequence (DNA): TGTGCCAGCACTGCGGGGGGCAATGGCAATCAGCCCCAGCATTTT. Translation gives CASTAGGNGNQPQHF. The chain joins TRBV6-5 to TRBJ1-5; possibly TRBD1 for D (6 bases). The CDR3 has 15 amino acids. Trimming took off 7 bases at V and 2 bases at J, with 15 bases between the two ends. The germline V gene has CDR1 MNHEY and CDR2 SVGAGI.

The sample holds a few counts of this clone. The chain carries TRBV5-1 and TRBJ1-1; D possibly corresponds to TRBD1 (6 bases). With 4 bases removed from V and 1 base from J, the gap between germline ends came to 17 bases. The CDR3 covers 16 residues. Germline-derived CDR1 and CDR2 are SGHRS and YFSETQ. The CDR3 nucleotides are TGCGCCAGCAGCCTGAGACAGGCCGGGTCGAACACTGAAGCTTTCTTT. Encoded protein: CASSLRQAGSNTEAFF.

This clone occurred a few times. This rearrangement joins TRBV6-4 to TRBJ2-1, with TRBD2 matching over 10 bases. V shed 3 bases and J 3 bases; nucleotides not matched to a gene: 2. Germline V gene sequence: CDR1 MRHNA, CDR2 SNTAGT. This CDR3 comprises 15 residues. The CDR3 sequence: CASSDLAGDYNEQFF. The CDR3 region has the DNA TGTGCCAGCAGTGATCTAGCGGGGGACTACAATGAGCAGTTCTTC.

A few counts support this clone. V usage is TRBV6-1 and J usage is TRBJ2-3; D might be TRBD1 (6 bases). The ends were cut back, 1 base at V and 4 bases at J, with 12 bases in the middle. The CDR3 loop spans 15 amino acids. Germline V lookup: CDR1 MNHNS, CDR2 SASEGT. The CDR3 reads CASSEGGRGSDTQYF. CDR3 nucleotide sequence: TGTGCCAGCAGTGAAGGCGGCAGGGGATCAGATACGCAGTATTTT.

Only a few counts were recorded for this clone. This rearrangement joins TRBV23-1 to TRBJ2-7, with TRBD2 identical over 14 bases. TRBV23-1 is noted as an ORF with a role that remains uncertain. The CDR3 is made up of 17 amino acids. Germline trimming cut 6 bases from V and 3 bases from J; bases unmatched to any gene: 10. The CDR3 DNA sequence: TGCGCCAGCAGCCCGGGACTAGCGGGAGAAACGAACTACGAGCAGTACTTC. Translated, it gives CASSPGLAGETNYEQYF.

Comment on this clone: A far larger clone differs by one base, so this is likely a read error. This CDR3 is also generated by other DNA sequences in the sample. This rearrangement joins TRBV7-2 to TRBJ1-5, with D unclear. This CDR3 is built from 17 residues. V lost 5 bases, J lost 1 base, and 18 bases lay in between. The germline CDR1 and CDR2 sequences are SGHTA and FQGNSA. CDR3 nucleotide sequence: TGTGCCAGCAGCCCCAAACCTTTGGGAGGGAGCAATCAGCCCCAGCATTTT. It encodes CASSPKPLGGSNQPQHF.

The chain recombines TRBV28 with TRBJ2-5; 8 nucleotides align to TRBD1. The CDR3 runs 18 residues. With V trimmed by 2 bases and J by 3 bases, 14 bases remained unmatched. Germline CDR1 reads MDHEN; CDR2 reads SYDVKM. DNA of the CDR3: TGTGCCAGCAGTTTACGGCCGGGACAGGAGAAATTAAAAGAGACCCAGTACTTC. It encodes CASSLRPGQEKLKETQYF.

The CDR3 sequence: CASSFRDSLNIYEQYF. The CDR3 DNA reads as TGTGCCAGCAGCTTCCGGGACAGCCTCAACATCTACGAGCAGTACTTC. V usage is TRBV5-5 and J usage is TRBJ2-7, with 7 bases aligning to TRBD1. Germline V gene lookup returns CDR1 SGHKS and CDR2 YYEKEE (reference sequence). The length of the CDR3 is 16 residues. V was pared by 2 bases and J by 3 bases, with 11 bases of the junction left unmatched.

V usage is TRBV9 and J usage is TRBJ1-4, with D possibly being TRBD1 (5 bases). Per the germline V gene, CDR1 is SGDLS and CDR2 is YYNGEE. The CDR3 sequence is 14 residues long. The germline V and J ends were trimmed by 3 bases and 4 bases, with 10 bases remaining between them. Here the CDR3 DNA reads TGTGCCAGCAGCGAGCAGGGAGGTAATGAAAAACTGTTTTTT. Its translation is CASSEQGGNEKLFF.

The V and J genes are TRBV6-5 and TRBJ2-7; maybe TRBD1 (5 bases). The V and J ends lost 10 bases and 3 bases respectively, with 10 bases between them. CDR3 length: 11 amino acids. Germline-derived CDR1 and CDR2 are MNHEY and SVGAGI. The CDR3 DNA follows: TGTGCCACCTGGGGCGGCTACGAGCAGTACTTC. This gives the protein CATWGGYEQYF.

This clone was detected only a few times. The chain links TRBV29-1 to TRBJ1-2; TRBD1 matches at 11 bases. V lost 6 bases to trimming and J lost 5 bases; unmatched junction nucleotides: 5. The CDR3 loop spans 13 amino acids. Germline lookup yields CDR1 SQVTM and CDR2 ANQGSEA. CDR3 loop: CSVPGQGEYGYTF. The CDR3 DNA reads as TGCAGCGTCCCGGGACAGGGGGAGTATGGCTACACCTTC.

The rearrangement links TRBV5-1 to TRBJ2-7, with a tentative D call TRBD2 (6 bases). Deletions cut 5 bases from V and 4 bases from J, with 13 bases between. The CDR3 spans 13 residues. Looked up from germline, CDR1 is SGHRS and CDR2 is YFSETQ. The CDR3 DNA sequence: TGCGCCAGCAGTAGCGGTTCCCGGTACGAGCAGTACTTC. Residues: CASSSGSRYEQYF.

J is TRBJ2-4 and V is TRBV10-3; 7 bases are a match to TRBD1. Germline values: CDR1 ENHRY, CDR2 SYGVKD. V was clipped by 7 bases and J by 3 bases; unmatched bases: 6. The CDR3 has 14 residues. CDR3 coding DNA: TGTGCCATCACCCGACAGGGCAGCAAAAACATTCAGTACTTC. Translating it yields CAITRQGSKNIQYF.

The V gene is TRBV7-9, the J gene TRBJ2-5; tentative D call: TRBD1 (6 bases). The J call could be wrong; TRBJ2-7 is a better fit for the DNA end. This CDR3 is built from 14 residues. Germline V lookup: CDR1 SEHNR, CDR2 FQNEAQ (reference sequence). This CDR3 is CASSLQLQGDEQYF. The CDR3 DNA sequence: TGTGCCAGCAGCTTACAATTACAGGGTGACGAGCAGTACTTC.

V and J are TRBV10-3 and TRBJ1-1, with TRBD1 as a possible D gene (6 bases). The CDR3 is 14 amino acids. Germline V gene lookup returns CDR1 ENHRY and CDR2 SYGVKD. Trimming took 3 bases from V and 5 from J, leaving 13 bases between them. CDR3 region: CAISETGLGTEAFF. DNA of the CDR3: TGTGCCATCAGTGAAACAGGGCTAGGGACTGAAGCTTTCTTT.

This clone was seen once. The chain is built from TRBV27 and TRBJ2-1; TRBD2 agrees at 10 bases. Germline V CDR1 and CDR2: MNHEY, SMNVEV (reference sequence). The ends lost 6 bases at V and 2 bases at J; junction bases unmatched: 10. This CDR3 comprises 17 residues. The CDR3 region is CASSVRPGLATYNEQFF. The CDR3 nucleotides read TGTGCCAGCAGCGTAAGACCGGGACTAGCGACCTACAATGAGCAGTTCTTC.

This clone was counted between two and nine times. V is TRBV29-1 and J is TRBJ1-2; 9 bases map to TRBD1. Germline V gene sequence: CDR1 SQVTM, CDR2 ANQGSEA. CDR3 length: 13 residues. Trimming cost V 5 bases and J 5 bases; bases outside gene matches: 6. The CDR3 DNA follows: TGCAGCGTTCCGGGACAGGGAGTATATGGCTACACCTTC. It encodes CSVPGQGVYGYTF. The full variable domain, rest sourced from reference TRBV29-1 and TRBJ1-2, is SAVISQKPSRDICQRGTSLTIQCQVDSQVTMMFWYRQQPGQSLTLIATANQGSEATYESGFVIDKFPISRPNLTFSTLTVSNMSPEDSSIYLCSVPGQGVYGYTFGSGTRLTVV.